This is a list of T cell receptor beta chains from one sample in a study of cytomegalovirus exposure and HLA in healthy donors. Profiling relied on immunoSEQ multiplex PCR, and the TCRdb table lists in-frame clones only, not all of them. This table holds 150,000 to 200,000 clones. The sample comprised PBMCs. Receptors originate from a woman aged 55-69 years in good health and CMV-seronegative. Both conserved end residues are part of each CDR3. The D gene is left open where the match is weak.

TRBV7-9,TRBJ2-7,-,TGTGCCACCGGGGTTTACGAGCAGTACTTC,CATGVYEQYF
TRBV7-9,TRBJ2-7,-,TGTGCCAGCAGCTTAGACCTCAGGGGCGGCGAGCAGTACTTC,CASSLDLRGGEQYF
TRBV5-5,TRBJ2-2,-,TGTGCCAGCAGCTCCCGGGACTTCGGGAACACCGGGGAGCTGTTTTTT,CASSSRDFGNTGELFF
TRBV5-1,TRBJ1-2,-,TGCGCCAGCAGCTCGGAGTCAGGGCTCGGTATCTACACCTTC,CASSSESGLGIYTF
TRBV11-2,TRBJ2-7,TRBD1,TGTGCCAGCAGCTTAGAGAGGGACAGGGTAAGGGAGCAGTACTTC,CASSLERDRVREQYF
TRBV5-1,TRBJ1-4,TRBD1,TGCGCCAGCAGCTTGGGACAGGGGGCAAATGAAAAACTGTTTTTT,CASSLGQGANEKLFF
TRBV7-8,TRBJ2-2,TRBD1,TGTGCCAGCAGCTTAGCGGGACAGGGGAACACCGGGGAGCTGTTTTTT,CASSLAGQGNTGELFF
TRBV5-1,TRBJ2-7,TRBD1,TGCGCCAGCAGCTTACAGGGGAGCTCCTACGAGCAGTACTTC,CASSLQGSSYEQYF
TRBV5-5,TRBJ1-6,-,TGTGCCAGCAGCGCGGGGAATTCACCCCTCCACTTT,CASSAGNSPLHF
TRBV6-1,TRBJ1-5,-,TGTGCCAGCACCCGGACAGTTAGCAATCAGCCCCAGCATTTT,CASTRTVSNQPQHF
TRBV7-3,TRBJ1-1,-,TGTGCCAGCAGCTTAAACAGGGACACTGAAGCTTTCTTT,CASSLNRDTEAFF
TRBV27,TRBJ2-1,-,TGTGCCAGCAGTTTATCGATAGCGGACGAGCAGTTCTTC,CASSLSIADEQFF
TRBV18,TRBJ1-5,-,TGTGCCAGCTCTATCACAGAGGGCAGGGAGGGACAGCCCCAGCATTTT,CASSITEGREGQPQHF
TRBV6-5,TRBJ1-1,-,TGTGCCAGCAGTTACTCGATTTGGGGGGAGACTGAAGCTTTCTTT,CASSYSIWGETEAFF
TRBV30,TRBJ1-3,-,TGTGCCTGGAGTGTAAACAGTGGAAACACCATATATTTT,CAWSVNSGNTIYF
TRBV27,TRBJ1-2,TRBD1,TGTGCCAGCAGTTTATCGGGTTGGGACAGCGAAGGCTACACCTTC,CASSLSGWDSEGYTF
TRBV6-1,TRBJ1-3,-,TGTGCCAGTCAGTTACAGGGTCTCTCTGGAAACACCATATATTTT,CASQLQGLSGNTIYF
TRBV6-6,TRBJ2-1,-,TGTGCCAGCAGTTCCTCGGGAGCGTTTATTTACAATGAGCAGTTCTTC,CASSSSGAFIYNEQFF
TRBV5-4,TRBJ2-5,TRBD1,TGTGCCAGCAGCGGCAGGGAGGACAGGGGAAGAGAGACCCAGTACTTC,CASSGREDRGRETQYF
TRBV9,TRBJ1-5,-,TGTGCCAGCAGTGACTCGGGGGGGAGCAATCAGCCCCAGCATTTT,CASSDSGGSNQPQHF
TRBV5-1,TRBJ2-6,TRBD1,TGCGCCAGCAGTGACAGGGTGCAGGGGGCCAACGTCCTGACTTTC,CASSDRVQGANVLTF
TRBV19,TRBJ1-2,-,TGTGCCAGTAGTATTAGACAGCTTGGCTACACCTTC,CASSIRQLGYTF
TRBV21-1,TRBJ2-3,-,TGTGCCAGCAGCAAACCCCCAGGTTACCCTAGCACAGATACGCAGTATTTT,CASSKPPGYPSTDTQYF
TRBV5-4,TRBJ1-4,TRBD1,TGTGCCAGCAGCTTCCGGGACAGGGGTAGGGAAAAACTGTTTTTT,CASSFRDRGREKLFF
TRBV4-3,TRBJ2-1,-,TGCGCCAGCAGCCAAGACCCATGGGAACTAGGAGATAGGAGACGGTACAATGAGCAGTTCTTC,CASSQDPWELGDRRRYNEQFF
TRBV5-8,TRBJ2-1,-,TGTGCCAGCAGCGGGGGGTTGGGCCTCAGCCTAGGGAATGAGCAGTTCTTC,CASSGGLGLSLGNEQFF
TRBV20-1,TRBJ1-1,-,TGCAGTGCTAGAGACGTATCTGAAGCTTTCTTT,CSARDVSEAFF
TRBV5-6,TRBJ1-6,-,TGTGCCAGCAGTCTCCTCTATAATTCACCCCTCCACTTT,CASSLLYNSPLHF
TRBV5-4,TRBJ2-5,-,TGTGCCAGCAGCTTGGCTGGGAGAGAGACCCAGTACTTC,CASSLAGRETQYF
TRBV19,TRBJ1-4,TRBD1,TGTGCCAGTAGGGGGCTTGGGACAGGGGATGGTGAAAAACTGTTTTTT,CASRGLGTGDGEKLFF
TRBV7-9,TRBJ2-1,TRBD2,TGTGCCAGCAGCTTCCGCATGCGGGAGGGCCCCTACAATGAGCAGTTCTTC,CASSFRMREGPYNEQFF
TRBV7-3,TRBJ2-1,TRBD2,TGTGCCAGCAGCGCCTCTAGCGGGAGGTACAATGAGCAGTTCTTC,CASSASSGRYNEQFF
TRBV29-1,TRBJ1-2,-,TGCAGCGTCGGACAAGTCTATGGCTACACCTTC,CSVGQVYGYTF
TRBV5-1,TRBJ2-7,-,TGCGCCAGCAGCTTGATGGACAGCCTTTCCTACGAGCAGTACTTC,CASSLMDSLSYEQYF
TRBV29-1,TRBJ2-5,-,TGCAGCGGAGATCACGGGCAAGAGACCCAGTACTTC,CSGDHGQETQYF
TRBV9,TRBJ1-2,-,TGTGCCAGCAGCCCCGAGGGAGCTAACTATGGCTACACCTTC,CASSPEGANYGYTF
TRBV10-2,TRBJ1-2,-,TGCGCCAGCAGCCCAGGGTCCCCTAACTATGGCTACACCTTC,CASSPGSPNYGYTF
TRBV2,TRBJ1-4,TRBD1,TGTGCCAGCAGGGGTGACAGGGGTAATGAAAAACTGTTTTTT,CASRGDRGNEKLFF
TRBV2,TRBJ2-5,-,TGTGCCAGCACCGGGACACGAGAAGAGACCCAGTACTTC,CASTGTREETQYF
TRBV7-8,TRBJ2-7,TRBD2,TGTGCCAGCAGCTTAGAGGCGGGAGGGCCGAAAACGGACGAGCAGTACTTC,CASSLEAGGPKTDEQYF
TRBV19,TRBJ1-1,TRBD1,TGTGCCAGTAGTATTTCCGGGACAGGGGATTTAGGGTGGTATTCTAGCAACGGCCCAGGCTTT,CASSISGTGDLGWYSSNGPGF
TRBV5-4,TRBJ2-3,TRBD2,TGTGCCAGCAGCGGGAGCGGGAGGGCCGGCGGTACAGATACGCAGTATTTT,CASSGSGRAGGTDTQYF
TRBV5-4,TRBJ1-2,-,TGTGCCAGCAGCCCCGGAGGTGGTGGCTACACCTTC,CASSPGGGGYTF
TRBV7-6,TRBJ2-1,-,TGTGCCAGCAGCTTAGGGGGGCCCCTTACGACGAGCTACAATGAGCAGTTCTTC,CASSLGGPLTTSYNEQFF
TRBV7-9,TRBJ2-3,-,TGTGCCAGCAGCTCAACGGGGACAGATACGCAGTATTTT,CASSSTGTDTQYF
TRBV5-1,TRBJ2-7,-,TGCGCCAGCAGCTGGGGGGACAGAAGCTCCTACGAGCAGTACTTC,CASSWGDRSSYEQYF
TRBV10-1,TRBJ1-3,-,TGCGCCAGCAGTCGGGTCTTTGGAAACACCATATATTTT,CASSRVFGNTIYF
TRBV6-4,TRBJ1-2,TRBD1,TGTGCCAGCAGTGACGGGACAGGACGCTACACCTTC,CASSDGTGRYTF
TRBV6-5,TRBJ1-3,-,TGTGCCAGCAGTTACACCCTACAGAGCTCTGGAAACACCATATATTTT,CASSYTLQSSGNTIYF
TRBV18,TRBJ1-2,-,TGTGCCAGCTCCCTTCAGGGAGGAAGGATTTACACCTTC,CASSLQGGRIYTF
TRBV7-2,TRBJ1-5,TRBD1,TGTGCCAGCAGCCGGGGACAGGGGAATCAGCCCCAGCATTTT,CASSRGQGNQPQHF
TRBV5-1,TRBJ1-4,-,TGCGCCAGCAGTGGGGGGGGCGAAGGTAATGAAAAACTGTTTTTT,CASSGGGEGNEKLFF